The next 19 T cell receptor beta chains were all read from a single sample in a study of T cell responses to AZD1222 COVID-19 vaccine. Using immunoSEQ multiplex PCR, the repertoire was profiled, and TCRdb retains in-frame clones only, with some absent. The sample shows about 140,000 clones, around 90% of them seen only once. Sequenced material: peripheral blood, taken on day 0 of AZD1222 vaccination. The receptor source for this set is an adult in good health.

The chain has TRBV5-1 and TRBJ2-7; 9 bases map to TRBD1. In germline, CDR1 is SGHRS, CDR2 YFSETQ. The CDR3 contains 19 residues. Trimming took 0 bases from V and 2 from J; bases not matched to a gene: 15. Written as DNA, the CDR3 is TGCGCCAGCAGCTTGGGGCCCGGGGCGACCCGGGACAGGGCCTACGAGCAGTACTTC. Its translation: CASSLGPGATRDRAYEQYF.

V gene TRBV28 combines with J gene TRBJ1-6, with 7 bases fitting TRBD1. The CDR3 has 15 residues. Germline trimming cut 5 bases from V and 6 bases from J; bases unmatched to any gene: 7. Germline CDR1 MDHEN, CDR2 SYDVKM. In nucleotides, the CDR3 is TGTGCCAGCAGTAGGGGACAGCTCATTAATTCACCCCTCCACTTT. Translating it yields CASSRGQLINSPLHF. The variable domain in full, with the rest retrieved from reference TRBV28 and TRBJ1-6, is DVKVTQSSRYLVKRTGEKVFLECVQDMDHENMFWYRQDPGLGLRLIYFSYDVKMKEKGDIPEGYSVSREKKERFSLILESASTNQTSMYLCASSRGQLINSPLHFGNGTRLTVT.

The chain links TRBV7-9 to TRBJ1-4, with unresolved D. The germline V and J ends were trimmed by 5 bases and 7 bases, with 23 bases remaining between them. This CDR3 comprises 17 residues. The germline V gene encodes CDR1 SEHNR and CDR2 FQNEAQ (reference sequence). The CDR3 reads CASSPPSWTQEGEKLFF. The CDR3 DNA follows: TGTGCCAGCAGCCCCCCCTCCTGGACCCAGGAAGGTGAAAAACTGTTTTTT.

The chain uses TRBV5-5 and TRBJ2-2; 9 bases are shared with TRBD2. The CDR3 spans 15 residues. Trimming at V came to 1 base and at J to 5 bases, leaving 3 bases not matched to a gene. CDR1 SGHKS and CDR2 YYEKEE come from the germline V gene (reference sequence). The CDR3 spells CASSLTGLATGELFF. The DNA for the CDR3 is TGTGCCAGCAGCTTGACCGGACTAGCGACCGGGGAGCTGTTTTTT.

The V and J genes are TRBV18 and TRBJ2-1; 7 bases match TRBD1. The CDR3 runs to 15 residues. V was pared by 1 base and J by 1 base, with 1 base of the junction left unmatched. Germline V gene lookup returns CDR1 KGHSH and CDR2 LQKENI. CDR3 DNA: TGTGCCAGCTCACCACTACAGGGGTCCTACAATGAGCAGTTCTTC. It translates to CASSPLQGSYNEQFF.

V usage is TRBV3-1 (or the pseudogene TRBV3-2) and J usage is TRBJ1-5; D is undetermined. The V end was cut by 6 bases, the J end by 5 bases, with 8 bases between. This CDR3 is 12 amino acids long. The germline gives CDR1 LGHDT, CDR2 YNNKEL (reference sequence). The CDR3 DNA is TGTGCCAGCAGGCTGGGTGATCAGCCCCAGCATTTT. It codes for CASRLGDQPQHF.

The chain uses TRBV7-9 and TRBJ2-1; either TRBD1 or TRBD2 may fit D (5 bases each). The CDR3 has 13 residues. V was cut by 5 bases and J by 10 bases, with 15 bases left in between. Germline loops: CDR1 SEHNR, CDR2 FQNEAQ (reference sequence). CDR3 loop: CASSRGAAVEQFF. The CDR3, as DNA: TGTGCCAGCAGCCGAGGGGCGGCTGTCGAGCAGTTCTTC.

This sequence joins TRBV28 and TRBJ2-2; 9 bases align to TRBD1. Germline assignment: CDR1 MDHEN and CDR2 SYDVKM. The CDR3 has 15 residues. After removal of 4 bases from V and 4 bases from J, the junction contained 4 bases not matched to a gene. The CDR3 DNA reads as TGTGCCAGCAGTTCACAGGGGGCTGCCACCGGGGAGCTGTTTTTT. This translates into CASSSQGAATGELFF.

This sequence joins TRBV6-6 and TRBJ1-4; TRBD1 is a possible D gene (5 bases). CDR3 size: 13 residues. Germline values: CDR1 MNHNY, CDR2 SVGAGI (reference sequence). V was cut by 2 bases and J by 7 bases, with 8 bases left in between. CDR3 coding DNA: TGTGCCAGCAGTTACCAGGGTGGTGAAAAACTGTTTTTT. It encodes CASSYQGGEKLFF.

The V and J genes are TRBV19 and TRBJ1-5; unclear D gene. Germline loops: CDR1 LNHDA, CDR2 SQIVND (reference sequence). This CDR3 contains 15 residues. With 3 bases removed from V and 0 bases from J, the gap between germline ends came to 9 bases. This CDR3 reads CASSMTDYSNQPQHF. In nucleotides, the CDR3 is TGTGCCAGTAGTATGACGGATTATAGCAATCAGCCCCAGCATTTT.

The gene calls are TRBV5-6 and TRBJ2-1; D not certain. Germline V CDR1 and CDR2: SGHDT, YYEEEE. This CDR3 is 12 amino acids long. The V end lost 4 bases, the J end lost 6 bases, and 8 bases lay between the germline ends. The CDR3 reads CASSRRGNEQFF. The CDR3 region has the DNA TGTGCCAGCAGCCGCCGAGGCAATGAGCAGTTCTTC.

This clone was detected only a few times. This chain joins TRBV19 and TRBJ2-1; no firm D call. V lost 7 bases and J lost 4, with 5 bases in between. Per germline, CDR1 LNHDA and CDR2 SQIVND (reference sequence). This CDR3 region has 11 residues. The CDR3 here is CASTRYNEQFF. The CDR3 DNA reads TGTGCCAGTACTAGATACAATGAGCAGTTCTTC. Supplemented by reference TRBV19 and TRBJ2-1, the full variable domain reads DGGITQSPKYLFRKEGQNVTLSCEQNLNHDAMYWYRQDPGQGLRLIYYSQIVNDFQKGDIAEGYSVSREKKESFPLTVTSAQKNPTAFYLCASTRYNEQFFGPGTRLTVL.

The V call is TRBV3-1 (or the pseudogene TRBV3-2), the J call TRBJ2-5; TRBD2 aligns across 10 bases. Looked up from germline, CDR1 is LGHDT and CDR2 is YNNKEL (reference sequence). With V trimmed by 4 bases and J by 2 bases, 10 bases remained unmatched. The CDR3 covers 17 residues. In DNA, the CDR3 is TGTGCCAGCAGCCCTGCCGGGACTAGCGTATTACAAGAGACCCAGTACTTC. This codes for CASSPAGTSVLQETQYF.

The chain links TRBV5-1 to TRBJ1-2; 7 bases are a match to TRBD1. The V segment lost 5 bases and the J segment 4 bases; nucleotides outside the gene matches: 8. This CDR3 is 14 amino acids long. The V gene's germline CDR1 is SGHRS and CDR2 YFSETQ. The CDR3 nucleotides are TGCGCCAGCAGACCCGCAACAGGGGCCTATGGCTACACCTTC. Protein: CASRPATGAYGYTF.

This chain links TRBV2 with TRBJ1-6; 9 nucleotides agree with TRBD1. With V trimmed by 8 bases and J by 8 bases, 7 bases remained unmatched. The CDR3 covers 14 residues. From germline, CDR1 is SNHLY and CDR2 FYNNEI. This CDR3 is CASRTGTGHSPLHF. The CDR3 DNA reads as TGTGCCAGCCGAACCGGGACAGGGCATTCACCCCTCCACTTT.

This chain uses TRBV6-1 with TRBJ2-2; possibly TRBD1 for D (5 bases). Germline V CDR1 and CDR2: MNHNS, SASEGT. This CDR3 spans 15 amino acids. Trimming removed 3 bases from V and 0 bases from J, with 8 bases in between. The CDR3 sequence: CASSEFRANTGELFF. The CDR3 DNA reads as TGTGCCAGCAGTGAGTTCAGGGCGAACACCGGGGAGCTGTTTTTT.

This chain uses TRBV2 with TRBJ2-6, with TRBD1 matching over 8 bases. Germline lookup yields CDR1 SNHLY and CDR2 FYNNEI. There are 13 residues in the CDR3. V trimming: 10 bases; J trimming: 2 bases; junction bases outside the gene matches: 1. As DNA, the CDR3 is TGTGCCACAGGGGGCGCTGGGGCCAACGTCCTGACTTTC. This sequence encodes CATGGAGANVLTF.

This CDR3 reads CATSLSPIQRETSTYNEQFF. DNA of the CDR3: TGTGCCACCAGCCTTTCCCCTATTCAGCGGGAGACTTCTACCTACAATGAGCAGTTCTTC. The chain recombines TRBV24-1 with TRBJ2-1, with TRBD2 matching 8 bases. The germline CDR1 and CDR2 sequences are KGHDR and SFDVKD. The V segment lost 7 bases and the J segment 2 bases; nucleotides outside the gene matches: 21. The CDR3 loop spans 20 amino acids.

The chain couples TRBV19 to TRBJ2-7, with TRBD2 identical over 8 bases. V gave up 6 bases and J gave up 0 bases; unmatched junction bases: 7. The CDR3 is 15 amino acids. The germline V gene encodes CDR1 LNHDA and CDR2 SQIVND (reference sequence). DNA for the CDR3: TGTGCCAGTAGAAAAGGCGGGGGGAACTCCTACGAGCAGTACTTC. This sequence encodes CASRKGGGNSYEQYF.